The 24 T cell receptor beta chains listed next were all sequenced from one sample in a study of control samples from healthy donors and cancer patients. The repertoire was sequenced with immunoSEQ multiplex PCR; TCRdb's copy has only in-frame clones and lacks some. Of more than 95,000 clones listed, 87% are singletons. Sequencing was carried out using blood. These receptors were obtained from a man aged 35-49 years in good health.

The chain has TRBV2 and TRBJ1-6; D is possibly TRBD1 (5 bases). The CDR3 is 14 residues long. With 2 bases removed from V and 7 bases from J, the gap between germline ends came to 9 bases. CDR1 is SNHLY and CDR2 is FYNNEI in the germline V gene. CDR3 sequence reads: CASSEWGGNSPLHF. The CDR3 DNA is TGTGCCAGCAGTGAATGGGGCGGGAATTCACCCCTCCACTTT.

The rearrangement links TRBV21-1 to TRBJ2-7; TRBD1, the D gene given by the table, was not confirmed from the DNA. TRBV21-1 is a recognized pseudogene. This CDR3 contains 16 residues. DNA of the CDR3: TGTGCCAGCAGCAAAGCCAAACCGGGACAAATATACGAGCAGTACTTC. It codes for CASSKAKPGQIYEQYF.

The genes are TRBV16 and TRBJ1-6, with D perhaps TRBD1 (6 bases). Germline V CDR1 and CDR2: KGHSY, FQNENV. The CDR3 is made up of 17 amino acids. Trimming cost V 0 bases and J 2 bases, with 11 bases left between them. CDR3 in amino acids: CASSQSIGGTYNSPLHF. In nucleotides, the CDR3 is TGTGCCAGCAGCCAATCGATAGGGGGGACCTATAATTCACCCCTCCACTTT.

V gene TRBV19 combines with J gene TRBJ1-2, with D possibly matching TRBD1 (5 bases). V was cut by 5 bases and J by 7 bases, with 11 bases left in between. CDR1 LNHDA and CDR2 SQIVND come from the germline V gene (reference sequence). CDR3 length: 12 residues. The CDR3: CASSPGAGGYTF. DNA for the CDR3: TGTGCCAGTAGTCCTGGGGCTGGTGGCTACACCTTC.

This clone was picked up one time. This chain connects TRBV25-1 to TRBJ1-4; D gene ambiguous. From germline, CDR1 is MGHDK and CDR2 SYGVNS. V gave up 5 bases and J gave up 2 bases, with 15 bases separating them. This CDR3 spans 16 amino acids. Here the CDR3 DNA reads TGTGCCAGCAGTCATAGGAGGGCCGCCACTAATGAAAAACTGTTTTTT. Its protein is CASSHRRAATNEKLFF.

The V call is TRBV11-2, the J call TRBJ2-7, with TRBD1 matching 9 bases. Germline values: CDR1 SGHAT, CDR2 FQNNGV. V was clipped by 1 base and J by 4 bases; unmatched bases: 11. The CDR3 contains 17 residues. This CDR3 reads CASSLGPTGGKSYEQYF. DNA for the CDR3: TGTGCCAGCAGCTTAGGTCCAACAGGGGGCAAATCTTACGAGCAGTACTTC.

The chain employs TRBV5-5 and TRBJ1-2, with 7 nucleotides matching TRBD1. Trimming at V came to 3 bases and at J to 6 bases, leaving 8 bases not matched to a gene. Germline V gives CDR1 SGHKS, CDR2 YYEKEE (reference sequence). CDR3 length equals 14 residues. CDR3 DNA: TGTGCCAGCAGCTCCCGGACAGGTGATAATGGCTACACCTTC. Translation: CASSSRTGDNGYTF. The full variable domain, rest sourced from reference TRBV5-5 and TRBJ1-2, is DAGVTQSPTHLIKTRGQQVTLRCSPISGHKSVSWYQQVLGQGPQFIFQYYEKEERGRGNFPDRFSARQFPNYSSELNVNALLLGDSALYLCASSSRTGDNGYTFGSGTRLTVV.

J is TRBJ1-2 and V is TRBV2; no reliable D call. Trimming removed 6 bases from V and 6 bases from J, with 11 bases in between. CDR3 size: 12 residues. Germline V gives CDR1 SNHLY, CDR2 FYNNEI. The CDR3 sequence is CASRGGVDGYTF. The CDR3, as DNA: TGTGCCAGCAGGGGCGGGGTGGATGGCTACACCTTC.

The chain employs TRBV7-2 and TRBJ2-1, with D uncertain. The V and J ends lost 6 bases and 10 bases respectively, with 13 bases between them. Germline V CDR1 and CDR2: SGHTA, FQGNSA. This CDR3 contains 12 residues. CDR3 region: CASSSHVGEQFF. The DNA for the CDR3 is TGTGCCAGCAGTTCCCATGTCGGAGAGCAGTTCTTC.

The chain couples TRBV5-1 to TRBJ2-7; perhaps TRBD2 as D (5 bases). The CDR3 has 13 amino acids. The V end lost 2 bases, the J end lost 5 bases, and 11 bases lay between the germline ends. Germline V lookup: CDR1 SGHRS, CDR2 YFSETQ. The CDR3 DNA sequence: TGCGCCAGCAGCTTCCGGGGTTTGCACGAGCAGTACTTC. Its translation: CASSFRGLHEQYF.

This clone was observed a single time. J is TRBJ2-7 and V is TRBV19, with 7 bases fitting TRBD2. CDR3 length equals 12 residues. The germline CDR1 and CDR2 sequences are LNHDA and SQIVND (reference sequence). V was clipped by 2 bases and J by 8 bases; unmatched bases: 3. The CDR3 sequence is CASSIRSGKQYF. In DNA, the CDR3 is TGTGCCAGTAGTATAAGGAGCGGGAAGCAGTACTTC. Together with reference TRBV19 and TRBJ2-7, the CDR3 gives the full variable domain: DGGITQSPKYLFRKEGQNVTLSCEQNLNHDAMYWYRQDPGQGLRLIYYSQIVNDFQKGDIAEGYSVSREKKESFPLTVTSAQKNPTAFYLCASSIRSGKQYFGPGTRLTVT.

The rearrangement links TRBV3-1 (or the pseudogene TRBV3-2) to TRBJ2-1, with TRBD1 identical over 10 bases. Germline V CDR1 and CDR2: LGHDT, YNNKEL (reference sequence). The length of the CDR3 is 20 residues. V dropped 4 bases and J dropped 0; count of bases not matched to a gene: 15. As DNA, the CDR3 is TGTGCCAGCAGCCCCCGACAGGGGGCGGGAGACCCCAGCTCCTACAATGAGCAGTTCTTC. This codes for CASSPRQGAGDPSSYNEQFF.

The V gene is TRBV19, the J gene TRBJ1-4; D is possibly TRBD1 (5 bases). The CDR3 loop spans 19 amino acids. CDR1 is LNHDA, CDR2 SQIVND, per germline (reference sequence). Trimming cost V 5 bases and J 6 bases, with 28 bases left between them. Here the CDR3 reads CASSDPLGGLISMDEKLFF. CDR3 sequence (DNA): TGTGCCAGTAGTGACCCCCTGGGGGGATTGATATCGATGGATGAAAAACTGTTTTTT.

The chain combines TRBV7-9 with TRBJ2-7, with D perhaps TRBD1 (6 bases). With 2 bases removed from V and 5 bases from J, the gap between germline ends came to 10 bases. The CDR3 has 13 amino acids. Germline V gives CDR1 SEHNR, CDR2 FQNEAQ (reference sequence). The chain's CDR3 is CASSLTGSHEQYF. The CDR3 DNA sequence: TGTGCCAGCAGCTTAACAGGGTCACACGAGCAGTACTTC.

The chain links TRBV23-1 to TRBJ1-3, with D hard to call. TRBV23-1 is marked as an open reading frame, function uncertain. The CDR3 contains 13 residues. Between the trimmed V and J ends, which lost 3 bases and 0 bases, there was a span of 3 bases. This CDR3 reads CASSHSSGNTIYF. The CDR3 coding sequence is TGCGCCAGCAGTCACAGCTCTGGAAACACCATATATTTT.

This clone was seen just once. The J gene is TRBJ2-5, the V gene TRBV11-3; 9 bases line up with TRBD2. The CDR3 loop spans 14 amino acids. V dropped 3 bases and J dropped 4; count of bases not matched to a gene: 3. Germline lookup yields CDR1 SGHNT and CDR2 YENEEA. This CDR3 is CASSLAGGRETQYF. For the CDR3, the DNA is TGTGCCAGCAGCTTGGCGGGGGGGCGAGAGACCCAGTACTTC.

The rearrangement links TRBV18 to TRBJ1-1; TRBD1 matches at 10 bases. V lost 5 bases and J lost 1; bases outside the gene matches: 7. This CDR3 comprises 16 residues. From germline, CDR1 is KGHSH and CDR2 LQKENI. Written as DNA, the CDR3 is TGTGCCAGCTCATTTGGGACAGGGGCAACGAACACTGAAGCTTTCTTT. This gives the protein CASSFGTGATNTEAFF.

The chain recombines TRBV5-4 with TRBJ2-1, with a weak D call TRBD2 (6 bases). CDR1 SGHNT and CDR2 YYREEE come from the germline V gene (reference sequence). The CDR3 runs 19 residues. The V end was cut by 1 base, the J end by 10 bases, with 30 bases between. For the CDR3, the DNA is TGTGCCAGCAGCTTGCGGGACCGGGCTTGGTTAGCGGCCCGCAGCGAGCAGTTCTTC. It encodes CASSLRDRAWLAARSEQFF.

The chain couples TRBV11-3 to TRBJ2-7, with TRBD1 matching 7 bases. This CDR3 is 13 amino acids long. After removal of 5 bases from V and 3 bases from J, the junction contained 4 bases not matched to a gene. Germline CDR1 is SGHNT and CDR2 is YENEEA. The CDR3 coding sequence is TGTGCCAGCAGCGTAGGACAGGACTACGAGCAGTACTTC. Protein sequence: CASSVGQDYEQYF. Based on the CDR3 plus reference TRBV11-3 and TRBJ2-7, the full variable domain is EAGVVQSPRYKIIEKKQPVAFWCNPISGHNTLYWYLQNLGQGPELLIRYENEEAVDDSQLPKDRFSAERLKGVDSTLKIQPAELGDSAVYLCASSVGQDYEQYFGPGTRLTVT.

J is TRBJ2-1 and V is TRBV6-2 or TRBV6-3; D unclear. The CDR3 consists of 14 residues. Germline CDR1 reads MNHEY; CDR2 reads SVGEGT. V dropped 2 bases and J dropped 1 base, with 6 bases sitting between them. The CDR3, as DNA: TGTGCCAGCAGTTACGGGCAGTCCTACAATGAGCAGTTCTTC. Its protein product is CASSYGQSYNEQFF.

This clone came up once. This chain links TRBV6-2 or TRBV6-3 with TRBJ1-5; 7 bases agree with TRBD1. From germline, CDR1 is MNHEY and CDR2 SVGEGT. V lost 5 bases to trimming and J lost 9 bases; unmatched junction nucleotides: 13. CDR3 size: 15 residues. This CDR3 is CASSDPNRGPGPQHF. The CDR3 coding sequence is TGTGCCAGCAGTGACCCGAACAGGGGCCCCGGGCCCCAGCATTTT.

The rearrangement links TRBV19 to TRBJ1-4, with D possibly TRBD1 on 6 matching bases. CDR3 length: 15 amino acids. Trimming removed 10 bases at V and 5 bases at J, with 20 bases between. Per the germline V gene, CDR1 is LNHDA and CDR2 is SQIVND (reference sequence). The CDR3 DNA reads TGTGCCACCTTATATCGAGGACAGCGGAATGAAAAACTGTTTTTT. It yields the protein CATLYRGQRNEKLFF.

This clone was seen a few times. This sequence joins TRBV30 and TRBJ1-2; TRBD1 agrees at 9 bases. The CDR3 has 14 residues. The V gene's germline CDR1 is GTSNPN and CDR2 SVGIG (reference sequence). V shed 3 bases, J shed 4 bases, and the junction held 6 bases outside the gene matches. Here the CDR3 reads CAWSPRTGAYGYTF. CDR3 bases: TGTGCCTGGAGCCCAAGGACAGGGGCCTATGGCTACACCTTC.

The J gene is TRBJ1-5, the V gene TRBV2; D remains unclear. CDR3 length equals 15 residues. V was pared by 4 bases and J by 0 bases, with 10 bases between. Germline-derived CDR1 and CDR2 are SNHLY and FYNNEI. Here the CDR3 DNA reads TGTGCCAGCAGTGGGGCGGGTTATAGCAATCAGCCCCAGCATTTT. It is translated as CASSGAGYSNQPQHF.